This T cell receptor (beta chain) is drawn from a study of T-cell reconstitution after alpha-beta-depleted transplantation in children. Study-wide findings and caveats: Alpha-beta T cells about two months after transplant reportedly derived from several hundred expanded graft clones. Recipient T cells and thymic progenitors that survived gave rise to the high TCRbeta diversity observed at day 60 in some patients. Hyperexpanded clones declined; after one year, newly produced T cells mostly supplied diversity.

Using unique molecular identifiers, the investigators prepared the TCRbeta library. In TCRdb, the PCR reads were re-called with MiXCR into one record per CDR3 protein. The sample holds just over 950,000 distinct CDR3 sequences, about 26% seen once. Notes on this clonotype: Its antigen is unidentified.

The CDR3 length is 16 residues. Looked up from germline, CDR1 is SGDLS and CDR2 is YYNGEE. With 0 bases removed from V and 5 bases from J, the gap between germline ends came to 14 bases. The starting material was PBMCs, mostly from graft donor cells, obtained 360 days after TCRalphabeta/CD19-depleted stem cell transplant. This sequence was found in a boy younger than two who had a stem cell transplant for SCID, so the T cells may come from the graft donor. V is TRBV9 and J is TRBJ2-2, with D uncertain. CDR3 sequence reads: CASSVVGSPQTGELFF. CDR3 sequence (DNA): TGTGCCAGCAGCGTAGTGGGTAGCCCCCAAACCGGGGAGCTGTTTTTT.